Listed here are 6 T cell receptor beta chains from one sample, sequenced in a study of blood T cell repertoires in COVID-19. Clones were read by immunoSEQ multiplex PCR, and TCRdb kept only the in-frame ones, dropping some. The sample has some 140,000 clones, around 80% seen once. Sequencing input: peripheral blood. All receptors come from a man aged 55 to 70 with acute or convalescent COVID-19.

V and J are TRBV6-5 and TRBJ1-1; D gene unclear. Germline lookup yields CDR1 MNHEY and CDR2 SVGAGI. This CDR3 is built from 14 residues. V lost 3 bases and J lost 6, with 14 bases in between. CDR3 nucleotides: TGTGCCAGCAGTTATCGTGGTTTAGCGTCTGAAGCTTTCTTT. Its translation: CASSYRGLASEAFF.

This clone was seen just once. This chain uses TRBV4-2 with TRBJ2-3; the match to TRBD2 covers 15 bases. The CDR3 sequence is 17 residues long. With 0 bases clipped from V and 4 bases from J, the junction kept 2 bases outside the gene matches. CDR1 and CDR2 (germline): LGHNA, YNFKEQ. Written as DNA, the CDR3 is TGTGCCAGCAGCCAAGACGGGACTAGCGGGAGGTCAGATACGCAGTATTTT. It encodes CASSQDGTSGRSDTQYF.

The chain recombines TRBV28 with TRBJ2-7, with D perhaps matching TRBD2 (5 bases). CDR1 MDHEN and CDR2 SYDVKM come from the germline V gene. The CDR3 is 15 residues long. V shed 2 bases and J shed 3 bases, with 14 bases lying between them. CDR3 DNA: TGTGCCAGCAGTTTAGGTGGAGCCCGGGGCTACGAGCAGTACTTC. It specifies CASSLGGARGYEQYF.

This clone was recorded only once. The V gene is TRBV3-1 (or the pseudogene TRBV3-2), the J gene TRBJ2-1, with TRBD2 matching 16 bases. The CDR3 spans 14 residues. CDR1 is LGHDT and CDR2 is YNNKEL in the germline V gene (reference sequence). V was clipped by 4 bases and J by 15 bases; unmatched bases: 6. CDR3 residues: CASSLGTSGRAAFF. DNA of the CDR3: TGTGCCAGCAGCCTCGGGACTAGCGGGAGGGCCGCGTTCTTC.

In this sample, this clone turned up once. CDR3 protein: CASSDHTGTNYGYTF. The CDR3 DNA follows: TGTGCCAGCAGTGACCATACAGGGACTAACTATGGCTACACCTTC. The genes are TRBV2 and TRBJ1-2; perhaps TRBD1 as D (6 bases). Trimming removed 3 bases at V and 0 bases at J, with 11 bases between. Per the germline V gene, CDR1 is SNHLY and CDR2 is FYNNEI. The CDR3 has 15 amino acids. The whole variable domain, filled in from reference TRBV2 and TRBJ1-2, reads EPEVTQTPSHQVTQMGQEVILRCVPISNHLYFYWYRQILGQKVEFLVSFYNNEISEKSEIFDDQFSVERPDGSNFTLKIRSTKLEDSAMYFCASSDHTGTNYGYTFGSGTRLTVV.

The rearrangement joins TRBV14 to TRBJ2-7, with 8 bases identical to TRBD2. Germline V CDR1 and CDR2: SGHDN, FVKESK. After removal of 4 bases from V and 2 bases from J, the junction contained 13 bases not matched to a gene. This CDR3 has 17 amino acids. The chain's CDR3 is CASSPRRGGPSTYEQYF. The CDR3 DNA reads as TGTGCCAGCAGCCCGCGCCGGGGGGGGCCCTCGACCTACGAGCAGTACTTC. Supplemented by reference TRBV14 and TRBJ2-7, the full variable domain reads EAGVTQFPSHSVIEKGQTVTLRCDPISGHDNLYWYRRVMGKEIKFLLHFVKESKQDESGMPNNRFLAERTGGTYSTLKVQPAELEDSGVYFCASSPRRGGPSTYEQYFGPGTRLTVT.